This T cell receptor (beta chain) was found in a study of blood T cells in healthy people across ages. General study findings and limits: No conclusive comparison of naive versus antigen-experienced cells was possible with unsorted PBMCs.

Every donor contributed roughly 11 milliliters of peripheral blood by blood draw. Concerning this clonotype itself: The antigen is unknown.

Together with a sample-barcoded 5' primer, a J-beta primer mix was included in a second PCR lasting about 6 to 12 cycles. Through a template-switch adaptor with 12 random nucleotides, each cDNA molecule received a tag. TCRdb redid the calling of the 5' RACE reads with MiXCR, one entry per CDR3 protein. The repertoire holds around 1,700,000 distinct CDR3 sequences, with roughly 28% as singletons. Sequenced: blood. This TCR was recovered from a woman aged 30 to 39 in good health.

The CDR3 region is CASSPPFSGGPQHF. CDR3 coding DNA: TGTGCCAGCTCACCACCCTTCAGCGGCGGGCCCCAGCATTTT. The J gene is TRBJ1-5, the V gene TRBV18; D gene ambiguous. This CDR3 has 14 residues. With 0 bases removed from V and 9 bases from J, the gap between germline ends came to 12 bases. CDR1 is KGHSH and CDR2 is LQKENI in the germline V gene.